This T cell receptor beta chain originates from a study of cytomegalovirus exposure and HLA in healthy donors. Study-wide findings and caveats: With later analysis, a missense DCLRE1C variant became linked to TCR beta V- and J-gene trimming. TCR beta chains associated with HLA were, in a later analysis, more clonally expanded than equally common others. There were a few CMV-associated chains whose specificity for CMV antigens was confirmed in vitro.

Notes on this clone: Its matching antigen is unknown.

The PCR used 60 Vbeta and 13 Jbeta primers. Produced via immunoSEQ multiplex PCR; TCRdb's table is partial and in-frame only. The sample is made up of 150,000 to 200,000 clones, and the top ten hold about 2% of it. This clonotype was obtained from a man under 40 in good health and CMV-seronegative. The sample comprised PBMCs.

The CDR3 spells CAAATGSGDTQYF. The CDR3 DNA reads TGCGCCGCAGCCACGGGGAGTGGAGATACGCAGTATTTT. The chain recombines TRBV5-1 with TRBJ2-3; perhaps TRBD2 as D (5 bases). This CDR3 is built from 13 residues. Trimming cost V 10 bases and J 5 bases, with 17 bases left between them. Germline CDR1 and CDR2: SGHRS and YFSETQ.